This T cell receptor beta chain comes out of a study of blood T cells in healthy people across ages. A second PCR of 7 to 11 cycles used a sample-barcoded 5' primer and a J-beta primer mix. A tag from a template-switch adaptor with 12 random nucleotides marked each cDNA molecule. MiXCR, run by TCRdb on the 5' RACE reads, gives a single entry per CDR3 protein. The sample includes roughly 1.5 million distinct CDR3 sequences, roughly two fifths seen only once; the top ten take less than 5%. J lost 4 bases, V lost 2 bases, and 7 bases had no gene match. In germline, CDR1 is LGHDT, CDR2 YNNKEL (reference sequence). This CDR3 has 16 amino acids. Study outcomes and limitations: The study found TCR beta diversity correlated strongly with naive T cell percentage.

The table lists this clonotype with a few counts. Its antigen is currently unknown. The sample consisted of blood. The receptor was derived from a woman between 18 and 29 years old in good health. V usage is TRBV3-1 and J usage is TRBJ2-3; 9 bases agree with TRBD2. The CDR3 region has the DNA TGTGCCAGCAGCCAAAATCCTAGCGGGGTTTCAGATACGCAGTATTTT. Translated, it gives CASSQNPSGVSDTQYF.